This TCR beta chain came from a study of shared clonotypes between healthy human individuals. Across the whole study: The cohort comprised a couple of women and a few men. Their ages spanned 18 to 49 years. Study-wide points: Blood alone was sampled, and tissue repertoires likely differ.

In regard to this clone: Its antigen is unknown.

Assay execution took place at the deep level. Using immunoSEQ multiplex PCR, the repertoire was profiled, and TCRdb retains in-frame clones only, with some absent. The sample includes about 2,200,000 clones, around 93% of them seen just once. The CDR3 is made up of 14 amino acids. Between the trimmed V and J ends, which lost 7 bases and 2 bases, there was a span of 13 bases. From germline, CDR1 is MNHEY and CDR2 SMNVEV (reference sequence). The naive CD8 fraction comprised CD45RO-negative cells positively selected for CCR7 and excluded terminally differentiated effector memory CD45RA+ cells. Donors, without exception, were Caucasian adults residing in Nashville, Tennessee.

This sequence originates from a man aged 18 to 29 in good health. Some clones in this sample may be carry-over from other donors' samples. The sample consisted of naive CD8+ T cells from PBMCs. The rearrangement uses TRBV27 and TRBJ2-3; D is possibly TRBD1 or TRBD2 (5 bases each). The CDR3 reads CASTLGRTTDTQYF. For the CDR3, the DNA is TGTGCCAGCACCCTGGGACGGACCACAGATACGCAGTATTTT.